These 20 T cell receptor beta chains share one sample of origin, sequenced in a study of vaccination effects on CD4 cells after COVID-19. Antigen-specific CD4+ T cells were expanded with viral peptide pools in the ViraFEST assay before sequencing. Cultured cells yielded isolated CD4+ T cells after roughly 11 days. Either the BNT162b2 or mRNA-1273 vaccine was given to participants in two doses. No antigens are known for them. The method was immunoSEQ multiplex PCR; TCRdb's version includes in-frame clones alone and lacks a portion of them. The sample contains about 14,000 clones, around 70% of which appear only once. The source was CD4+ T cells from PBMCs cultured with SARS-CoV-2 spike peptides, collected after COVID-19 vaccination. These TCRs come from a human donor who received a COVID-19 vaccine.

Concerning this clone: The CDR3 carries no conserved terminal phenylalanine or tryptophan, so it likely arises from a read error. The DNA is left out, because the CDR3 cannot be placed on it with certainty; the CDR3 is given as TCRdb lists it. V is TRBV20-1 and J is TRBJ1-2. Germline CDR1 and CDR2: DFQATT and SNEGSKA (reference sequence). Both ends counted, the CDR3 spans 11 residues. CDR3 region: CSAMSYPVLRL.

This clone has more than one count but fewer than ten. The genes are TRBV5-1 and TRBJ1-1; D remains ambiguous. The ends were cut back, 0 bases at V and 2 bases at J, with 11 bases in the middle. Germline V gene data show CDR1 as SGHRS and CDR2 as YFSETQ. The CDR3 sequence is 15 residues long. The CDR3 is CASSLAGSVNTEAFF. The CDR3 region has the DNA TGCGCCAGCAGCTTGGCGGGCAGTGTCAACACTGAAGCTTTCTTT.

DNA of the CDR3: TGCAGCGTTGAAGGACAGGGTGGGATGAACACCGGGGAGCTGTTTTTT. Protein product: CSVEGQGGMNTGELFF. V is TRBV29-1 and J is TRBJ2-2, with TRBD1 matching over 7 bases. The CDR3 sequence is 16 residues long. CDR1 is SQVTM, CDR2 ANQGSEA, per germline. Trimming cost V 1 base and J 1 base; bases outside gene matches: 6.

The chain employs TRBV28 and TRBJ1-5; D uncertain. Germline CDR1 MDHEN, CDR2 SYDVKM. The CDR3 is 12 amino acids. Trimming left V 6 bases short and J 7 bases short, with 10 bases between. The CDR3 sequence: CASRAPGQPQHF. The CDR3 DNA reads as TGTGCCAGCAGGGCCCCGGGACAGCCCCAGCATTTT.

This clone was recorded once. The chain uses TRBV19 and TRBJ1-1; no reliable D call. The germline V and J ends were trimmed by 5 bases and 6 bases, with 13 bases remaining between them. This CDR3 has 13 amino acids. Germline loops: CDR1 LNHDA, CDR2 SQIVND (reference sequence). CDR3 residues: CASSPWQRPEAFF. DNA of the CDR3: TGTGCCAGTAGTCCCTGGCAGAGGCCTGAAGCTTTCTTT.

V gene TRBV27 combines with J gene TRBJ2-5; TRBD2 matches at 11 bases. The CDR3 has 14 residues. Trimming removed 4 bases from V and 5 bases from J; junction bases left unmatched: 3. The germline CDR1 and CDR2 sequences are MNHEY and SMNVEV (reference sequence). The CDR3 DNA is TGTGCCAGCAGTTATAGCGGGAGGGGGGAGACCCAGTACTTC. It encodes CASSYSGRGETQYF.

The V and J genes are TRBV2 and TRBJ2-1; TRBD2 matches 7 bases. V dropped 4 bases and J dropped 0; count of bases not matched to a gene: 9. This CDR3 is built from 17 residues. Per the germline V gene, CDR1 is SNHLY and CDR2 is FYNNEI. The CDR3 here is CASSGGGLFSSYNEQFF. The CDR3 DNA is TGTGCCAGCAGTGGGGGGGGACTATTTAGCTCCTACAATGAGCAGTTCTTC. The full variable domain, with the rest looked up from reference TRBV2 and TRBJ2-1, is EPEVTQTPSHQVTQMGQEVILRCVPISNHLYFYWYRQILGQKVEFLVSFYNNEISEKSEIFDDQFSVERPDGSNFTLKIRSTKLEDSAMYFCASSGGGLFSSYNEQFFGPGTRLTVL.

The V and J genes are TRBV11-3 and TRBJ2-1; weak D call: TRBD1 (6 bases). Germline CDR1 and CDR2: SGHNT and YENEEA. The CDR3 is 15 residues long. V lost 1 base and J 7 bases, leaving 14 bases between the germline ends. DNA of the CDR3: TGTGCCAGCAGCTTAGGGGGGACAAGGGCGAATGAGCAGTTCTTC. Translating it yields CASSLGGTRANEQFF.

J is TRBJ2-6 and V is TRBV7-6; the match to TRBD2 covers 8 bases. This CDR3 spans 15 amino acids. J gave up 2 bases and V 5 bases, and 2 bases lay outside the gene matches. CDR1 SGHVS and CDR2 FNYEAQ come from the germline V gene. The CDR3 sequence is CASSRSGTGANVLTF. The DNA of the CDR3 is TGTGCCAGCAGCCGTAGCGGGACTGGGGCCAACGTCCTGACTTTC.

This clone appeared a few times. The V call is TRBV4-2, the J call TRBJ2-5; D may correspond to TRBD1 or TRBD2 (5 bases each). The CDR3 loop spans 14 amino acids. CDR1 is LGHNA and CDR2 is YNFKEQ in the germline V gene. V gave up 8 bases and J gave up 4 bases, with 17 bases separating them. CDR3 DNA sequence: TGTGCCAGCGCCATAGGGGAAGGAGGAGAGACCCAGTACTTC. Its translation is CASAIGEGGETQYF.

The CDR3 spells CASSRTRGLYGYTF. As DNA, the CDR3 is TGTGCCAGCAGTCGGACGCGAGGTCTCTATGGCTACACCTTC. The chain joins TRBV6-2 or TRBV6-3 to TRBJ1-2; D unclear. This CDR3 has 14 amino acids. Looked up from germline, CDR1 is MNHEY and CDR2 is SVGEGT. Trimming shortened V by 5 bases and J by 4 bases, and 14 bases separated the two germline ends.

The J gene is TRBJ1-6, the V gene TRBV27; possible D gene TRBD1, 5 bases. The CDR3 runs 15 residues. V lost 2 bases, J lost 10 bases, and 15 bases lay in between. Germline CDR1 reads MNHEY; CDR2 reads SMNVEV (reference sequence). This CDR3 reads CASSLGGDVGSPLHF. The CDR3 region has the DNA TGTGCCAGCAGTTTAGGGGGGGATGTGGGCTCACCCCTCCACTTT.

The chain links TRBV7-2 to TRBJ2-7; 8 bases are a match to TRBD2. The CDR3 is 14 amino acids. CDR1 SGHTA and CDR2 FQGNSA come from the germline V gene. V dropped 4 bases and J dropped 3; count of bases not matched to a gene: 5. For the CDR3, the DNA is TGTGCCAGCAGCTCCAGCGGGAGTCTCTACGAGCAGTACTTC. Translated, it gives CASSSSGSLYEQYF. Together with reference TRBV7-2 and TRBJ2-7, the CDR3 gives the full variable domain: GAGVSQSPSNKVTEKGKDVELRCDPISGHTALYWYRQSLGQGLEFLIYFQGNSAPDKSGLPSDRFSAERTGGSVSTLTIQRTQQEDSAVYLCASSSSGSLYEQYFGPGTRLTVT.

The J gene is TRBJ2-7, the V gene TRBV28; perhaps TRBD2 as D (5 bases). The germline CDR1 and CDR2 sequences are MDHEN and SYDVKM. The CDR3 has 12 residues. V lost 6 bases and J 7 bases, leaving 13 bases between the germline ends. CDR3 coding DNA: TGTGCCAGCAGGTCGACTAAGTGGGAGCAGTACTTC. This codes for CASRSTKWEQYF.

CDR3 in amino acids: CAWSGLAKNIQYF. Written as DNA, the CDR3 is TGTGCCTGGAGTGGTCTAGCCAAAAACATTCAGTACTTC. The chain carries TRBV30 and TRBJ2-4; D unclear. The V end lost 1 base, the J end lost 0 bases, and 4 bases lay between the germline ends. The germline CDR1 and CDR2 sequences are GTSNPN and SVGIG (reference sequence). The CDR3 covers 13 residues.

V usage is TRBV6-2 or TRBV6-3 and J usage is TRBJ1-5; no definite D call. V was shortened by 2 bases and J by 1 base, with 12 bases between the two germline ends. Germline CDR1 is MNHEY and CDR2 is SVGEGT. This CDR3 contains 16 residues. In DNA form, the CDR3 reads TGTGCCAGCAGTTACAGTAGGGAAGGGAGCAATCAGCCCCAGCATTTT. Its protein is CASSYSREGSNQPQHF.

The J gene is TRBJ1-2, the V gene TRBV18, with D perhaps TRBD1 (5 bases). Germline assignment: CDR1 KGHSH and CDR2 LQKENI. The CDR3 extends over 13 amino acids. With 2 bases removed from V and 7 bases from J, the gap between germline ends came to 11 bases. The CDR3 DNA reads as TGTGCCAGCTCACCAGATAGACAGTCTGGCTACACCTTC. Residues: CASSPDRQSGYTF.

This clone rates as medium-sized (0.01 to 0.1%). The CDR3 DNA reads TGTGCCAGCACCCCGCGGCAGGGGGCTTACTATGGCTACACCTTC. Translating gives CASTPRQGAYYGYTF. The chain carries TRBV6-2 or TRBV6-3 and TRBJ1-2; 8 bases line up with TRBD1. CDR3 length equals 15 residues. The germline V gene encodes CDR1 MNHEY and CDR2 SVGEGT. V trimming: 7 bases; J trimming: 3 bases; junction bases outside the gene matches: 10.

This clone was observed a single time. The CDR3 sequence is CASSLGGGGTGGYEQYF. DNA for the CDR3: TGTGCCAGCAGCTTAGGTGGAGGGGGGACAGGAGGTTACGAGCAGTACTTC. The chain couples TRBV7-2 to TRBJ2-7, with 8 bases identical to TRBD1. The CDR3 runs to 17 residues. V lost 1 base and J lost 4; bases outside the gene matches: 12. CDR1 and CDR2 from the germline V gene are SGHTA and FQGNSA.

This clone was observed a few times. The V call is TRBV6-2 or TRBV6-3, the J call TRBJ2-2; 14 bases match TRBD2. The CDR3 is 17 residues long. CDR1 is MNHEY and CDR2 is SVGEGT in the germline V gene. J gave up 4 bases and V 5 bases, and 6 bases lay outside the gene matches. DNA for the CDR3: TGTGCCAGCAGTCTGGGACTAGCGGGAGTGGGCACCGGGGAGCTGTTTTTT. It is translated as CASSLGLAGVGTGELFF.